What follows are 20 T cell receptor beta chains derived from one specimen sequenced in a study of early T cells in non-severe SARS-CoV-2 infection. In TCRdb, the 5' RACE reads were re-called with MiXCR into one record per CDR3 protein. Of around 76,000 distinct CDR3 sequences in the sample, 10% to 15% were seen once. Material for sequencing was whole blood. The receptors derive from an adult who was a healthcare worker with PCR-confirmed SARS-CoV-2 infection or an uninfected control (not recorded which).

As concerns this clonotype: A read error may be the cause here, since a much bigger clone is one base away. The gene calls are TRBV5-6 and TRBJ1-1; D possibly corresponds to TRBD1 (5 bases). The CDR3 is 16 residues long. Germline V gene sequence: CDR1 SGHDT, CDR2 YYEEEE. The CDR3 loop is CVSSLGQARMNTEAFF. The CDR3 nucleotides read TGTGTCAGCAGCTTGGGGCAGGCGAGAATGAACACTGAAGCTTTCTTT.

This clonotype has just a few counts. The V call is TRBV28, the J call TRBJ2-5, with D perhaps assigned TRBD1 or TRBD2 (5 bases each). Trimming stripped 1 base from V and 0 bases from J, with 12 bases between. The CDR3 is 16 amino acids. Germline-derived CDR1 and CDR2 are MDHEN and SYDVKM. As DNA, the CDR3 is TGTGCCAGCAGTTTATACCGGGACGTAGACCAAGAGACCCAGTACTTC. It codes for CASSLYRDVDQETQYF.

This clonotype was seen at least ten times. This chain connects TRBV12-3 or TRBV12-4 to TRBJ1-5; D might be TRBD1 (6 bases). Deletions cut 4 bases from V and 11 bases from J, with 21 bases between. The CDR3 is made up of 15 amino acids. Written as DNA, the CDR3 is TGTGCCAGCAGTTCCAACTACAGGGTCCGGGGGGCCCAGCATTTT. Translated, it gives CASSSNYRVRGAQHF.

Here the CDR3 reads CASSDGVSPNYGYTF. The CDR3 bases are TGTGCCAGCAGTGATGGGGTCAGCCCGAACTATGGCTACACCTTC. J is TRBJ1-2 and V is TRBV2; no reliable D call. Germline V gene lookup returns CDR1 SNHLY and CDR2 FYNNEI. The ends were cut back, 3 bases at V and 2 bases at J, with 13 bases in the middle. The CDR3 sequence is 15 residues long.

This clonotype was observed many times. The chain carries TRBV3-1 and TRBJ2-7, with D perhaps matching TRBD2 (6 bases). The ends were cut back, 0 bases at V and 1 base at J, with 10 bases in the middle. Germline V gene data show CDR1 as LGHDT and CDR2 as YNNKEL (reference sequence). CDR3 size: 15 residues. This CDR3 is CASSQEASASYEQYF. DNA of the CDR3: TGTGCCAGCAGCCAAGAGGCTAGCGCTTCCTACGAGCAGTACTTC.

Concerning this clonotype: This may be a read error, as it is one base from a much larger clone. V gene TRBV6-5 combines with J gene TRBJ2-2; D possibly uses TRBD1 or TRBD2 (5 bases each). Germline V gives CDR1 MNHEY, CDR2 SVGAGI. CDR3 length equals 17 residues. The CDR3 sequence is CVSRMGERYANTGELFF. DNA for the CDR3: TGTGTCAGCAGAATGGGGGAACGGTACGCGAACACCGGGGAGCTGTTTTTT.

The chain joins TRBV5-4 to TRBJ2-7; tentatively, D is TRBD1 or TRBD2 (5 bases each). This CDR3 has 13 residues. Trimming took 3 bases from V and 2 from J, leaving 9 bases between them. CDR1 SGHNT and CDR2 YYREEE come from the germline V gene (reference sequence). CDR3 loop: CASSSGPAYEQYF. CDR3 sequence (DNA): TGTGCCAGCAGCTCGGGACCTGCCTACGAGCAGTACTTC.

The J gene is TRBJ2-5, the V gene TRBV5-1, with 7 nucleotides matching TRBD2. The trim removed 7 bases at V and 4 bases at J, leaving 4 bases unmatched. The germline V gene has CDR1 SGHRS and CDR2 YFSETQ. This CDR3 is 12 amino acids long. The CDR3 region is CASQRDGETQYF. The CDR3 DNA reads TGCGCCAGCCAGCGGGATGGAGAGACCCAGTACTTC.

This clonotype was seen a few times. The chain employs TRBV29-1 and TRBJ2-5, with a possible D match to TRBD2 (5 bases). CDR1 SQVTM and CDR2 ANQGSEA come from the germline V gene. V was trimmed by 0 bases and J by 4 bases, leaving 12 bases between them. CDR3 length equals 14 residues. The CDR3, as DNA: TGCAGCGTTGAAGATAACGGACTCATAGAGACCCAGTACTTC. Its translation is CSVEDNGLIETQYF. Looking up the rest from reference TRBV29-1 and TRBJ2-5 gives the full variable domain: SAVISQKPSRDICQRGTSLTIQCQVDSQVTMMFWYRQQPGQSLTLIATANQGSEATYESGFVIDKFPISRPNLTFSTLTVSNMSPEDSSIYLCSVEDNGLIETQYFGPGTRLLVL.

This clonotype is categorized as medium-sized (0.01 to 0.1%). The chain employs TRBV14 and TRBJ1-2, with 7 bases aligning to TRBD1. The germline CDR1 and CDR2 sequences are SGHDN and FVKESK. The CDR3 spans 14 residues. Unmatched junction bases numbered 6, after V lost 4 bases and J lost 4 bases. The CDR3 loop reads CASSLGTDLYGYTF. The CDR3 DNA follows: TGTGCCAGCAGCCTGGGGACAGACCTCTATGGCTACACCTTC.

The sample holds a few counts of this clonotype. The chain recombines TRBV3-1 with TRBJ2-1; TRBD2 matches 9 bases. This CDR3 contains 17 residues. Germline CDR1 is LGHDT and CDR2 is YNNKEL (reference sequence). V dropped 2 bases and J dropped 7; count of bases not matched to a gene: 12. The CDR3 is CASSQLEGGTSLNEQFF. The CDR3 region has the DNA TGTGCCAGCAGCCAATTAGAAGGCGGGACTAGCTTAAATGAGCAGTTCTTC.

This clonotype was seen at least ten times. The chain couples TRBV7-9 to TRBJ2-1, with D perhaps matching TRBD2 (6 bases). Germline V gene lookup returns CDR1 SEHNR and CDR2 FQNEAQ (reference sequence). V was clipped by 1 base and J by 5 bases, with 9 bases between them. The CDR3 covers 14 residues. CDR3: CASSLGGTHNEQFF. The CDR3, as DNA: TGTGCCAGCAGCTTAGGGGGGACTCACAATGAGCAGTTCTTC.

Only a few counts were recorded for this clonotype. J is TRBJ2-5 and V is TRBV20-1, with 7 bases aligning to TRBD2. Germline values: CDR1 DFQATT, CDR2 SNEGSKA (reference sequence). The CDR3 has 15 amino acids. V lost 1 base, J lost 0 bases, and 5 bases stayed unmatched. This CDR3 is CSARGGGPNQETQYF. The CDR3 coding sequence is TGCAGTGCTAGAGGCGGGGGACCAAACCAAGAGACCCAGTACTTC.

The chain combines TRBV9 with TRBJ1-1; no reliable D call. The CDR3 sequence is 13 residues long. Germline V gene lookup returns CDR1 SGDLS and CDR2 YYNGEE. V dropped 2 bases and J dropped 1 base, with 6 bases sitting between them. CDR3 sequence: CASSVMGNTEAFF. The CDR3 DNA reads as TGTGCCAGCAGCGTGATGGGGAACACTGAAGCTTTCTTT.

This clonotype was seen repeatedly, ten times or more. This chain links TRBV7-9 with TRBJ1-6; D is ambiguous. Germline V lookup: CDR1 SEHNR, CDR2 FQNEAQ (reference sequence). Trimming pared 1 base from V and 6 bases from J, leaving 10 bases between. The CDR3 loop spans 15 amino acids. The CDR3 spells CASSLGAEVNSPLHF. The CDR3 nucleotides are TGTGCCAGCAGCTTAGGTGCGGAAGTTAATTCACCCCTCCACTTT.

V is TRBV5-6 and J is TRBJ1-5, with 8 bases fitting TRBD1. Germline CDR1 reads SGHDT; CDR2 reads YYEEEE. This CDR3 has 13 residues. With V trimmed by 4 bases and J by 5 bases, 2 bases remained unmatched. The CDR3 bases are TGTGCCAGCAGCGAGGACAGGGATCAGCCCCAGCATTTT. Amino acid sequence: CASSEDRDQPQHF.

This clonotype came up a few times. The chain recombines TRBV24-1 with TRBJ2-2, with D maybe TRBD1 (6 bases). Germline CDR1 reads KGHDR; CDR2 reads SFDVKD. The CDR3 is made up of 17 amino acids. The germline V and J ends were trimmed by 3 bases and 4 bases, with 17 bases remaining between them. CDR3 sequence reads: CATSDRSWTVTTGELFF. Here the CDR3 DNA reads TGTGCCACCAGTGATCGCTCGTGGACAGTAACCACCGGGGAGCTGTTTTTT.

This clonotype was seen only a few times. The chain combines TRBV28 with TRBJ2-5; 9 bases match TRBD1. V gave up 6 bases and J gave up 9 bases; unmatched junction bases: 8. CDR1 is MDHEN, CDR2 SYDVKM, per germline. The CDR3 spans 13 residues. CDR3 residues: CASSIPGQGPQYF. The DNA of the CDR3 is TGTGCCAGCAGCATTCCGGGACAGGGCCCCCAGTACTTC.

CDR3 sequence reads: CSVFRTGRAYGYTF. CDR3 nucleotide sequence: TGCAGCGTTTTCAGGACAGGGAGAGCCTATGGCTACACCTTC. The V call is TRBV29-1, the J call TRBJ1-2; 8 bases map to TRBD1. Trimming took 5 bases from V and 4 from J; bases not matched to a gene: 9. Germline loops: CDR1 SQVTM, CDR2 ANQGSEA. The CDR3 extends over 14 amino acids.

In its sample, this clonotype was seen a few times. This chain connects TRBV3-1 to TRBJ2-1, with D hard to call. Germline V gene data show CDR1 as LGHDT and CDR2 as YNNKEL (reference sequence). The V end lost 5 bases, the J end lost 0 bases, and 8 bases lay between the germline ends. The CDR3 loop spans 14 amino acids. CDR3 loop: CASSLGYSYNEQFF. The CDR3 coding sequence is TGTGCCAGCAGCTTAGGATACTCCTACAATGAGCAGTTCTTC.